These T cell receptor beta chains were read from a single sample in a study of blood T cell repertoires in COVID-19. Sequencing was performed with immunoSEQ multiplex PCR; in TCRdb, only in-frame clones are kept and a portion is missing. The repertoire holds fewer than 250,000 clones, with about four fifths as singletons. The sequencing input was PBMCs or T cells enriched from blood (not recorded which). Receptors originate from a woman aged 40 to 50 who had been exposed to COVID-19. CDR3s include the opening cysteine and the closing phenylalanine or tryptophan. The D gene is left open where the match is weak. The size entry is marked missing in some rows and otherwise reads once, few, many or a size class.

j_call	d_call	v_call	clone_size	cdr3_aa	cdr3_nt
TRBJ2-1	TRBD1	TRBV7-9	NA	CASSSRDRGERTYNEQFF	TGTGCCAGCAGCTCCCGGGACAGGGGCGAGAGAACCTACAATGAGCAGTTCTTC
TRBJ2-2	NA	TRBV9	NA	CASSVDDLTGELFF	TGTGCCAGCAGCGTAGACGACTTAACCGGGGAGCTGTTTTTT
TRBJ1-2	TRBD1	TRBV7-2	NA	CASSSDADRGYGYTF	TGTGCCAGCAGCTCAGACGCGGACAGGGGCTATGGCTACACCTTC
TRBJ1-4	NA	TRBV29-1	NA	CSAGIGGGEKLFF	TGCAGCGCTGGAATCGGCGGTGGGGAAAAACTGTTTTTT
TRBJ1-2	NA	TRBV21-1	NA	CASSGDRGQSRNTIAYGYTF	TGTGCCAGCAGCGGGGACAGGGGGCAATCAAGAAACACTATTGCTTATGGCTACACCTTC
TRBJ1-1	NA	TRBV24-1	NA	CATATGNTEAFF	TGTGCCACCGCCACGGGGAACACTGAAGCTTTCTTT
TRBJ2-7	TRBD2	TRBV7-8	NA	CASSSLRTSGGPSYEQYF	TGTGCCAGCAGCTCGTTACGGACTAGCGGGGGACCCTCCTACGAGCAGTACTTC
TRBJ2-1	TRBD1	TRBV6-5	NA	CASTVVTGGYNEQFF	TGTGCCAGCACGGTGGTGACAGGGGGTTACAATGAGCAGTTCTTC
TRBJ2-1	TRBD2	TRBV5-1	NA	CASSLEAGGPYEQFF	TGCGCCAGCAGCTTGGAAGCGGGGGGGCCTTATGAGCAGTTCTTC
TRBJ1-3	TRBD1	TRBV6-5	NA	CASSSNRGLGNTIYF	TGTGCCAGCAGTTCGAACAGGGGGCTTGGAAACACCATATATTTT
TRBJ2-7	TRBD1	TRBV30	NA	CAWRRTGGRYEQYF	TGTGCCTGGAGAAGGACAGGGGGCCGGTACGAGCAGTACTTC
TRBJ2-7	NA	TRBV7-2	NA	CASSGRTAPYEQYF	TGTGCCAGCAGCGGGAGGACTGCTCCCTACGAGCAGTACTTC
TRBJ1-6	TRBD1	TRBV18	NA	CASSYDRARDSPLHF	TGTGCCAGCTCATACGACAGGGCTAGGGATTCACCCCTCCACTTT
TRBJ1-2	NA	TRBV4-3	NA	CASSQVRGRLDGYTF	TGCGCCAGCAGCCAAGTCAGGGGCAGACTGGATGGCTACACCTTC
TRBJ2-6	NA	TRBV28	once	CASTLGGFGANVLTF	TGTGCCAGCACCTTGGGGGGATTCGGGGCCAACGTCCTGACTTTC
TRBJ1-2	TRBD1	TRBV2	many	CASSENTGGSYTF	TGTGCCAGCAGCGAGAATACAGGGGGTAGCTACACCTTC
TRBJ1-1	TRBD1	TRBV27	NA	CASSWGRGLMNTEAFF	TGTGCCAGCAGTTGGGGCAGGGGGTTAATGAACACTGAAGCTTTCTTT
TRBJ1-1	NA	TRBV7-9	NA	CASSQQLNTEAFF	TGTGCCAGCAGCCAACAGCTGAACACTGAAGCTTTCTTT
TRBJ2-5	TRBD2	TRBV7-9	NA	CASSLGPGGTKETQYF	TGTGCCAGCAGCTTAGGACCGGGGGGAACAAAAGAGACCCAGTACTTC
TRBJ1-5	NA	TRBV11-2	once	CASSLDIVGRGQPQHF	TGTGCCAGCAGCTTAGATATTGTCGGGAGGGGACAGCCCCAGCATTTT
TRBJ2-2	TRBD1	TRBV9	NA	CASSGKGQGDTGELFF	TGTGCCAGCAGCGGCAAGGGACAGGGGGACACCGGGGAGCTGTTTTTT
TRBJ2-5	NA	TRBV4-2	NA	CASSQEWGLRVETQYF	TGTGCCAGCAGCCAAGAATGGGGCCTTCGAGTGGAGACCCAGTACTTC
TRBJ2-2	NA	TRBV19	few	CASFTGTSIMSGELFF	TGTGCCAGTTTCACCGGGACATCGATTATGTCCGGGGAGCTGTTTTTT
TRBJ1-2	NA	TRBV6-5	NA	CASRAESQTAGYTF	TGTGCCAGCAGGGCGGAGTCCCAAACGGCTGGCTACACCTTC
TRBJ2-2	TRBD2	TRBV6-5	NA	CASSYSASGDTGELFF	TGTGCCAGCAGTTACTCCGCTAGCGGGGACACCGGGGAGCTGTTTTTT
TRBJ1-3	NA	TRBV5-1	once	CASSLAPQGSGNTIYF	TGCGCCAGCAGCTTGGCCCCACAGGGCTCTGGAAACACCATATATTTT
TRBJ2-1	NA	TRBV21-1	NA	CASSAPRGPVYNEQFF	TGTGCCAGCAGCGCCCCGAGGGGGCCGGTATACAATGAGCAGTTCTTC